The rows below give T cell receptor beta chains drawn from one sample of a study of blood T cell repertoires in COVID-19. The protocol was immunoSEQ multiplex PCR, while the TCRdb copy is restricted to in-frame clones and leaves out a portion. The sample consists of 25,000 to 35,000 clones, approximately 81% of them appearing once. Sequenced sample: peripheral blood. Receptor source: a woman aged 60-70 years with acute or convalescent COVID-19. Both conserved end residues are part of each CDR3. D genes are given only for firm matches. The size of a clone is reported for some rows only, either as once, few or many, or as a class for expanded clones.

v_gene: TRBV18
j_gene: TRBJ1-1
d_gene: TRBD1
abundance: NA
CDR3aa: CASSPLPPRGQGAAFF
CDR3nt: TGTGCCAGCTCACCCTTACCACCCCGGGGACAGGGGGCGGCTTTCTTT

v_gene: TRBV5-1
j_gene: TRBJ1-1
d_gene: NA
abundance: NA
CDR3aa: CASSLNPLQIEAFF
CDR3nt: TGCGCCAGCAGCTTGAATCCATTACAGATTGAAGCTTTCTTT

v_gene: TRBV7-2
j_gene: TRBJ1-3
d_gene: NA
abundance: few
CDR3aa: CASSPGQASGNTIYF
CDR3nt: TGTGCCAGCAGCCCGGGACAAGCCTCTGGAAACACCATATATTTT

v_gene: TRBV5-4
j_gene: TRBJ2-1
d_gene: NA
abundance: NA
CDR3aa: CASSPSTSLMLPEQFF
CDR3nt: TGTGCCAGCAGCCCCTCCACTAGCCTTATGCTTCCGGAGCAGTTCTTC

v_gene: TRBV7-9
j_gene: TRBJ2-1
d_gene: NA
abundance: NA
CDR3aa: CASSSGGPGFF
CDR3nt: TGTGCCAGCAGCTCTGGGGGCCCGGGGTTCTTC

v_gene: TRBV30
j_gene: TRBJ1-2
d_gene: NA
abundance: NA
CDR3aa: CAWTPTGNYGYTF
CDR3nt: TGTGCCTGGACCCCTACAGGGAACTATGGCTACACCTTC

v_gene: TRBV7-2
j_gene: TRBJ1-5
d_gene: NA
abundance: NA
CDR3aa: CASSLLKGAHQPQHF
CDR3nt: TGTGCCAGCAGCTTATTAAAAGGGGCTCATCAGCCCCAGCATTTT

v_gene: TRBV19
j_gene: TRBJ1-2
d_gene: NA
abundance: NA
CDR3aa: CASSTKESSYGYTF
CDR3nt: TGTGCCAGTAGTACGAAGGAGTCGAGCTATGGCTACACCTTC

v_gene: TRBV5-1
j_gene: TRBJ2-2
d_gene: NA
abundance: NA
CDR3aa: CASSLIFYTGELFF
CDR3nt: TGCGCCAGCAGCTTGATATTTTACACCGGGGAGCTGTTTTTT

v_gene: TRBV24-1
j_gene: TRBJ2-3
d_gene: NA
abundance: NA
CDR3aa: CATSREGSFPDTQYF
CDR3nt: TGTGCCACCAGCCGGGAAGGCAGCTTTCCAGATACGCAGTATTTT

v_gene: TRBV27
j_gene: TRBJ1-3
d_gene: NA
abundance: NA
CDR3aa: CASRPRGAGTIYF
CDR3nt: TGTGCCAGCAGGCCCAGGGGCGCGGGCACCATATATTTT

v_gene: TRBV18
j_gene: TRBJ1-6
d_gene: NA
abundance: NA
CDR3aa: CASSPSGDSYNSPLHF
CDR3nt: TGTGCCAGCTCACCATCAGGGGACTCCTATAATTCACCCCTCCACTTT

v_gene: TRBV7-9
j_gene: TRBJ2-2
d_gene: TRBD1
abundance: NA
CDR3aa: CASSFDRAGGELFF
CDR3nt: TGTGCCAGCAGCTTCGACAGGGCCGGGGGGGAGCTGTTTTTT

v_gene: TRBV18
j_gene: TRBJ2-7
d_gene: TRBD1
abundance: NA
CDR3aa: CASSSARDRAAEQYF
CDR3nt: TGTGCCAGCTCATCCGCGAGGGACAGGGCGGCCGAGCAGTACTTC

v_gene: TRBV18
j_gene: TRBJ2-7
d_gene: TRBD1
abundance: NA
CDR3aa: CASSPKWDRVHEQYF
CDR3nt: TGTGCCAGCTCACCCAAATGGGACAGAGTCCACGAGCAGTACTTC

v_gene: TRBV28
j_gene: TRBJ1-6
d_gene: NA
abundance: NA
CDR3aa: CASRGGGEFNSPLHF
CDR3nt: TGTGCCAGCAGGGGCGGAGGAGAATTTAATTCACCCCTCCACTTT

v_gene: TRBV10-3
j_gene: TRBJ1-2
d_gene: NA
abundance: NA
CDR3aa: CAISRGESYGYTF
CDR3nt: TGTGCCATATCTCGGGGGGAGAGCTATGGCTACACCTTC

v_gene: TRBV15
j_gene: TRBJ1-6
d_gene: NA
abundance: few
CDR3aa: CATSRVNRFNSPLHF
CDR3nt: TGTGCCACCAGCAGAGTAAACAGGTTTAATTCACCCCTCCACTTT

v_gene: TRBV29-1
j_gene: TRBJ1-1
d_gene: NA
abundance: NA
CDR3aa: CSAPGGTGTEAFF
CDR3nt: TGCAGCGCCCCGGGCGGCACGGGGACTGAAGCTTTCTTT

v_gene: TRBV18
j_gene: TRBJ1-2
d_gene: TRBD1
abundance: NA
CDR3aa: CASSRDSLRNGYTF
CDR3nt: TGTGCCAGCTCAAGGGACAGCTTACGGAATGGCTACACCTTC

v_gene: TRBV24-1
j_gene: TRBJ1-1
d_gene: NA
abundance: NA
CDR3aa: CATSDSWGPLSAFF
CDR3nt: TGTGCCACCAGTGATTCATGGGGCCCGCTGAGCGCTTTCTTT

v_gene: TRBV29-1
j_gene: TRBJ1-1
d_gene: NA
abundance: NA
CDR3aa: CSVAGGNTEAFF
CDR3nt: TGCAGCGTAGCCGGGGGGAACACTGAAGCTTTCTTT

v_gene: TRBV5-4
j_gene: TRBJ2-5
d_gene: TRBD2
abundance: few
CDR3aa: CASSRRTSGGQETQYF
CDR3nt: TGTGCCAGCAGCCGGCGGACTAGCGGGGGGCAAGAGACCCAGTACTTC

v_gene: TRBV24-1
j_gene: TRBJ1-5
d_gene: NA
abundance: few
CDR3aa: CATSAGVYQPQHF
CDR3nt: TGTGCCACCAGTGCGGGGGTTTATCAGCCCCAGCATTTT

v_gene: TRBV5-4
j_gene: TRBJ2-5
d_gene: TRBD2
abundance: NA
CDR3aa: CASSLMLAGVSETQYF
CDR3nt: TGTGCCAGCAGCTTGATGTTAGCGGGGGTAAGCGAGACCCAGTACTTC

v_gene: TRBV5-6
j_gene: TRBJ1-2
d_gene: TRBD1
abundance: once
CDR3aa: CASTYTGGSNYGYTF
CDR3nt: TGTGCCAGCACCTACACAGGGGGCTCTAACTATGGCTACACCTTC

v_gene: TRBV6-5
j_gene: TRBJ2-5
d_gene: TRBD1
abundance: NA
CDR3aa: CASRTGGNRETQYF
CDR3nt: TGTGCCAGCAGAACAGGGGGGAACCGGGAGACCCAGTACTTC

v_gene: TRBV6-5
j_gene: TRBJ1-6
d_gene: NA
abundance: NA
CDR3aa: CAGEGGFYNSPLHF
CDR3nt: TGTGCCGGGGAGGGTGGGTTCTATAATTCACCCCTCCACTTT

v_gene: TRBV5-1
j_gene: TRBJ2-3
d_gene: NA
abundance: NA
CDR3aa: CASSLVVTDTQYF
CDR3nt: TGCGCCAGCAGCTTGGTAGTGACAGATACGCAGTATTTT

v_gene: TRBV9
j_gene: TRBJ1-2
d_gene: TRBD1
abundance: NA
CDR3aa: CASSTNRGSARNGYTF
CDR3nt: TGTGCCAGCAGCACGAACAGGGGCTCCGCGAGGAATGGCTACACCTTC

v_gene: TRBV7-8
j_gene: TRBJ2-3
d_gene: NA
abundance: NA
CDR3aa: CASSLAQSTDTQYF
CDR3nt: TGTGCCAGCAGCTTAGCACAGAGCACAGATACGCAGTATTTT

v_gene: TRBV19
j_gene: TRBJ1-5
d_gene: NA
abundance: few
CDR3aa: CASSIQSRDNQPQHF
CDR3nt: TGTGCCAGTAGTATTCAAAGCAGGGATAATCAGCCCCAGCATTTT

v_gene: TRBV3-1/TRBV3-2
j_gene: TRBJ1-2
d_gene: TRBD1
abundance: NA
CDR3aa: CASSQGQGDYGYTF
CDR3nt: TGTGCCAGCAGCCAAGGACAGGGGGACTATGGCTACACCTTC

v_gene: TRBV12-5
j_gene: TRBJ2-1
d_gene: TRBD2
abundance: NA
CDR3aa: CASGLGLAGNNEQFF
CDR3nt: TGTGCTAGTGGTTTGGGGCTAGCGGGTAACAATGAGCAGTTCTTC

v_gene: TRBV12-3/TRBV12-4
j_gene: TRBJ2-1
d_gene: TRBD2
abundance: NA
CDR3aa: CASSGRGGQQQFF
CDR3nt: TGTGCCAGCAGTGGTCGCGGGGGGCAGCAGCAGTTCTTC

v_gene: TRBV29-1
j_gene: TRBJ2-3
d_gene: NA
abundance: NA
CDR3aa: CSVEGLVRGRDPDTQYF
CDR3nt: TGCAGCGTTGAAGGTCTAGTGAGGGGGCGGGACCCAGATACGCAGTATTTT

v_gene: TRBV5-1
j_gene: TRBJ2-5
d_gene: TRBD2
abundance: NA
CDR3aa: CASSPVAGGPETQYF
CDR3nt: TGCGCCAGCAGCCCCGTAGCGGGGGGGCCAGAGACCCAGTACTTC

v_gene: TRBV18
j_gene: TRBJ2-7
d_gene: NA
abundance: NA
CDR3aa: CASSPSSPYEQYF
CDR3nt: TGTGCCAGCTCACCCTCTAGCCCCTACGAGCAGTACTTC

v_gene: TRBV11-3
j_gene: TRBJ1-1
d_gene: NA
abundance: NA
CDR3aa: CASSLGLWGGSTEAFF
CDR3nt: TGTGCCAGCAGCTTAGGTCTTTGGGGGGGTAGCACTGAAGCTTTCTTT

v_gene: TRBV5-1
j_gene: TRBJ1-4
d_gene: NA
abundance: few
CDR3aa: CASSLDSTNEKLFF
CDR3nt: TGCGCCAGCAGCCTGGACAGTACGAATGAAAAACTGTTTTTT

v_gene: TRBV5-1
j_gene: TRBJ1-2
d_gene: TRBD1
abundance: NA
CDR3aa: CASSSEGQGVGGYTF
CDR3nt: TGCGCCAGCAGCTCGGAGGGACAGGGCGTTGGCGGCTACACCTTC